This T cell receptor (beta chain) was sequenced for a study of control samples from healthy donors and cancer patients. The table lists this clone with a count of one. Sequenced by immunoSEQ multiplex PCR; TCRdb stores in-frame clones only, minus some. The profile shows about 59,000 clones, roughly 90% of them singletons. Trimming shortened V by 5 bases and J by 4 bases, and 11 bases separated the two germline ends. Germline values: CDR1 SNHLY, CDR2 FYNNEI. The CDR3 loop spans 13 amino acids. The source material was PBMCs. This rearrangement joins TRBV2 to TRBJ1-2; D ambiguous. The clonotype was recovered from a middle-aged man with colorectal cancer. CDR3 sequence: CASSFLNGYGYTF. CDR3 nucleotides: TGTGCCAGCAGTTTTCTTAATGGCTATGGCTACACCTTC.